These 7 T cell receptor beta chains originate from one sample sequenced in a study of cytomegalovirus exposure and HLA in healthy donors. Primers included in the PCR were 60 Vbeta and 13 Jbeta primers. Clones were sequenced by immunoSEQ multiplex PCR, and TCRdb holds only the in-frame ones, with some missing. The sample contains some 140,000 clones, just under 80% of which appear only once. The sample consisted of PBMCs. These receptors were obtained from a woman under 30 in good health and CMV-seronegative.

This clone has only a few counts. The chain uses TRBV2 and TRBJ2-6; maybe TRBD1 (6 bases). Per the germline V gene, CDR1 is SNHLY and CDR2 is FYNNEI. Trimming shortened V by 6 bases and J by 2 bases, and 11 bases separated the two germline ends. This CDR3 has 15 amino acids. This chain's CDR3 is CASRDSLTGANVLTF. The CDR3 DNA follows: TGTGCCAGCAGGGACAGCTTAACTGGGGCCAACGTCCTGACTTTC.

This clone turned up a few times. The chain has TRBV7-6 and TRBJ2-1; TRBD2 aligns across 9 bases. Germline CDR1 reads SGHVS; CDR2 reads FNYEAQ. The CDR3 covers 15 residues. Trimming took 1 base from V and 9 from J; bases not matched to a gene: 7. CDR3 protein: CASSLGGRGGGEQFF. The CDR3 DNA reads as TGTGCCAGCAGCTTAGGAGGGCGGGGGGGCGGTGAGCAGTTCTTC.

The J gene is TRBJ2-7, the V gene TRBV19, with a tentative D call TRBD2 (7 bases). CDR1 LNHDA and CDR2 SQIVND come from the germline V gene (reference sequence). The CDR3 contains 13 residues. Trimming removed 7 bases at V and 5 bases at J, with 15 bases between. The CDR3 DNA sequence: TGTGCCAGTATGGGGGGGGCCCAGGACGAGCAGTACTTC. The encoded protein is CASMGGAQDEQYF.

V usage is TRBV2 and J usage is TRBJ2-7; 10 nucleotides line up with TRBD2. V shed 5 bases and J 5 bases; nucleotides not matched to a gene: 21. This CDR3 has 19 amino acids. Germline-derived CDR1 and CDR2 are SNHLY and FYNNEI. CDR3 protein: CASSRLGGLAGDMFHEQYF. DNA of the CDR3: TGTGCCAGCAGTCGCTTGGGGGGTCTAGCGGGAGATATGTTCCACGAGCAGTACTTC.

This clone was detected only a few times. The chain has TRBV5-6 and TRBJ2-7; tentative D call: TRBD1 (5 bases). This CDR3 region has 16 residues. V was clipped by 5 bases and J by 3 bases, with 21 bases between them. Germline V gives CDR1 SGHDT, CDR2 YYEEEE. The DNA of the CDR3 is TGTGCCAGCAGTCCTGCACCCTCAGGGTTGGGCTACGAGCAGTACTTC. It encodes CASSPAPSGLGYEQYF.

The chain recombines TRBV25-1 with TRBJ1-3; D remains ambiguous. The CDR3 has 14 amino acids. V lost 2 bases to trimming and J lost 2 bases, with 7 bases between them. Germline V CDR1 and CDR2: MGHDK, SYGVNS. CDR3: CASSEVQTGNTIYF. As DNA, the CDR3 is TGTGCCAGCAGTGAAGTCCAGACTGGAAACACCATATATTTT.

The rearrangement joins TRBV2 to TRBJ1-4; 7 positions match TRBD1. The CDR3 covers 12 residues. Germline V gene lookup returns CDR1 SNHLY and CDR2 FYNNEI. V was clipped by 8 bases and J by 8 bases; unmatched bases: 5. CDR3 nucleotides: TGTGCCAGCCGCGACAGGGAAGAAAAACTGTTTTTT. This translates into CASRDREEKLFF.